This T cell receptor beta chain is from a study of blood T cell repertoires in COVID-19. Trimming cost V 8 bases and J 7 bases, with 17 bases left between them. Germline V lookup: CDR1 MDHEN, CDR2 SYDVKM. The CDR3 spans 13 residues. Repertoires were generated with immunoSEQ multiplex PCR, while TCRdb's copy carries only in-frame clones and drops some. This sample has fewer than 250,000 clones, with about 88% found just once. The specimen was peripheral blood. The TCR sequence derives from a man aged 40-49 years with acute or convalescent COVID-19. The chain uses TRBV28 and TRBJ1-2; D is perhaps TRBD1 (6 bases). Written as DNA, the CDR3 is TGTGCCAGCGGTAGGGGGGGCGCGGGTGGCTACACCTTC. Translated, it gives CASGRGGAGGYTF.